Presented here are 29 T cell receptor beta chains from one specimen sequenced in a study of OX40 agonist ivuxolimab in advanced cancers. Produced via immunoSEQ multiplex PCR; TCRdb's table is partial and in-frame only. The data show about 55,000 clones, more than 70% seen once. This material consisted of CD4+ or CD8+ T cells sorted from blood, taken in a trial of the OX40 agonist ivuxolimab. The receptors originated from an adult with an advanced solid tumor such as melanoma, head and neck, liver or kidney cancer.

The gene calls are TRBV11-1 and TRBJ2-3, with unresolved D. The CDR3 is 12 residues long. V lost 5 bases and J 2 bases, leaving 5 bases between the germline ends. The germline V gene encodes CDR1 SGHAT and CDR2 FQDESV (reference sequence). Here the CDR3 reads CASSVDTDTQYF. The DNA for the CDR3 is TGTGCCAGCAGCGTCGACACAGATACGCAGTATTTT.

This clone was counted a few times. The CDR3 DNA sequence: TGTGCCTGGAGTGCTACAGGGTTAGATACGCAGTATTTT. This sequence encodes CAWSATGLDTQYF. V and J are TRBV30 and TRBJ2-3, with D tentatively TRBD1 (6 bases). Trimming took 1 base from V and 5 from J, leaving 10 bases between them. The CDR3 runs to 13 residues. The germline CDR1 and CDR2 sequences are GTSNPN and SVGIG (reference sequence). The complete variable domain, with remaining parts taken from reference TRBV30 and TRBJ2-3, reads SQTIHQWPATLVQPVGSPLSLECTVEGTSNPNLYWYRQAAGRGLQLLFYSVGIGQISSEVPQNLSASRPQDRQFILSSKKLLLSDSGFYLCAWSATGLDTQYFGPGTRLTVL.

The DNA for the CDR3 is TGTGCTAGTGGTCAAGCCGGGTATCTGGGAGGCTACACCTTC. Amino acid sequence: CASGQAGYLGGYTF. This rearrangement joins TRBV12-5 to TRBJ1-2; D uncertain. Trimming cost V 5 bases and J 8 bases, with 18 bases left between them. Germline V CDR1 and CDR2: LGHNT, FRNRAP. This CDR3 has 14 amino acids.

This clone was seen a single time. The gene calls are TRBV6-1 and TRBJ2-7; the match to TRBD2 covers 12 bases. This CDR3 spans 15 amino acids. Germline-derived CDR1 and CDR2 are MNHNS and SASEGT. V lost 5 bases and J lost 7; bases outside the gene matches: 9. Written as DNA, the CDR3 is TGTGCCAGCAGTCAATTTCGGACTAGCGGGGAGGAGCAGTACTTC. This codes for CASSQFRTSGEEQYF.

The chain's CDR3 is CASSVAAHNEQFF. DNA for the CDR3: TGTGCCAGCAGTGTCGCCGCCCACAATGAGCAGTTCTTC. This sequence joins TRBV25-1 and TRBJ2-1; D gene ambiguous. CDR1 is MGHDK, CDR2 SYGVNS, per germline. This CDR3 contains 13 residues. V lost 4 bases, J lost 5 bases, and 9 bases lay in between.

The chain employs TRBV6-1 and TRBJ2-7, with TRBD1 matching over 7 bases. This CDR3 is built from 12 residues. Trimming took 6 bases from V and 6 from J; bases not matched to a gene: 5. Germline V gene sequence: CDR1 MNHNS, CDR2 SASEGT. Here the CDR3 DNA reads TGTGCCAGCAGAACAGGGGACGGCGAGCAGTACTTC. Protein: CASRTGDGEQYF.

This clone showed up just once. The chain is built from TRBV6-1 and TRBJ2-7; no firm D call. Per the germline V gene, CDR1 is MNHNS and CDR2 is SASEGT. The ends were cut back, 3 bases at V and 3 bases at J, with 6 bases in the middle. This CDR3 is built from 12 residues. CDR3 loop: CASSDVNYEQYF. In DNA, the CDR3 is TGTGCCAGCAGTGATGTGAACTACGAGCAGTACTTC.

The chain combines TRBV28 with TRBJ1-1; the D gene is possibly TRBD1 (6 bases). The CDR3 has 15 residues. Germline CDR1 and CDR2: MDHEN and SYDVKM. Trimming stripped 5 bases from V and 3 bases from J, with 16 bases between. The chain's CDR3 is CASSKDAGAHTEAFF. CDR3 DNA: TGTGCCAGCAGTAAAGACGCGGGGGCGCACACTGAAGCTTTCTTT.

The gene calls are TRBV25-1 and TRBJ2-5; 10 bases are a match to TRBD2. The length of the CDR3 is 15 residues. Germline V gene lookup returns CDR1 MGHDK and CDR2 SYGVNS. J gave up 5 bases and V 3 bases, and 6 bases lay outside the gene matches. CDR3 protein: CASSERAGGRETQYF. Here the CDR3 DNA reads TGTGCCAGCAGTGAGAGAGCGGGAGGGAGGGAGACCCAGTACTTC.

The chain links TRBV6-4 to TRBJ2-1; TRBD2 matches at 13 bases. Germline CDR1 and CDR2: MRHNA and SNTAGT. Trimming took 5 bases from V and 6 from J; bases not matched to a gene: 4. The CDR3 contains 15 residues. CDR3 coding DNA: TGTGCCAGCAGTAGGACTAGCGGGAGCATCAATGAGCAGTTCTTC. Protein: CASSRTSGSINEQFF.

This clone has just one count. The chain links TRBV19 to TRBJ2-1; the match to TRBD2 covers 14 bases. The CDR3 length is 16 residues. Germline CDR1 reads LNHDA; CDR2 reads SQIVND (reference sequence). The trim removed 6 bases at V and 2 bases at J, leaving 3 bases unmatched. CDR3 loop: CASSRTSGRTYNEQFF. In DNA, the CDR3 is TGTGCCAGTAGCCGGACTAGCGGGAGGACCTACAATGAGCAGTTCTTC.

The chain couples TRBV5-6 to TRBJ2-1; 14 bases agree with TRBD2. CDR3 length: 15 amino acids. Looked up from germline, CDR1 is SGHDT and CDR2 is YYEEEE. V shed 4 bases and J 7 bases; nucleotides not matched to a gene: 4. DNA for the CDR3: TGTGCCAGCAGCGGCGGACTAGCGGGAGGTAATGAGCAGTTCTTC. Amino acid sequence: CASSGGLAGGNEQFF.

This clone appeared once. The chain links TRBV5-8 to TRBJ2-1; 12 bases match TRBD2. The V gene's germline CDR1 is SGHTS and CDR2 YDEGEE. Trimming at V came to 4 bases and at J to 4 bases, leaving 6 bases not matched to a gene. The CDR3 length is 16 residues. As DNA, the CDR3 is TGTGCCAGCAGCCAGGAGGGACTAGCGGGTTACAATGAGCAGTTCTTC. It specifies CASSQEGLAGYNEQFF. Variable domain in full (rest from reference TRBV5-8 and TRBJ2-1): EAGVTQSPTHLIKTRGQQATLRCSPISGHTSVYWYQQALGLGLQFLLWYDEGEERNRGNFPPRFSGRQFPNYSSELNVNALELEDSALYLCASSQEGLAGYNEQFFGPGTRLTVL.

The genes are TRBV21-1 and TRBJ1-2; the table's D gene call, TRBD1, was not cross checked with the DNA. TRBV21-1 is flagged as a pseudogene. The CDR3 length is 14 residues. The CDR3 is CASSNAREGVGYTF. The CDR3, as DNA: TGTGCCAGCAGCAACGCCCGTGAGGGGGTAGGCTACACCTTC.

This clone has a handful of counts. The rearrangement joins TRBV2 to TRBJ2-2; 9 bases are a match to TRBD1. This CDR3 region has 15 residues. The germline CDR1 and CDR2 sequences are SNHLY and FYNNEI. Trimming removed 6 bases from V and 7 bases from J; junction bases left unmatched: 9. The CDR3 region is CASRRDRAPGGELFF. As DNA, the CDR3 is TGTGCCAGCAGGAGGGACAGGGCTCCCGGCGGGGAGCTGTTTTTT. Full variable domain (outside the CDR3, taken from reference TRBV2 and TRBJ2-2): EPEVTQTPSHQVTQMGQEVILRCVPISNHLYFYWYRQILGQKVEFLVSFYNNEISEKSEIFDDQFSVERPDGSNFTLKIRSTKLEDSAMYFCASRRDRAPGGELFFGEGSRLTVL.

This chain links TRBV6-1 with TRBJ2-5; no clear D. This CDR3 has 13 residues. The germline CDR1 and CDR2 sequences are MNHNS and SASEGT. The V and J ends lost 4 bases and 5 bases respectively, with 11 bases between them. As DNA, the CDR3 is TGTGCCAGCAGTGTCTCCTTAAGGGAGACCCAGTACTTC. Amino acid sequence: CASSVSLRETQYF.

The chain carries TRBV28 and TRBJ2-1; 8 bases align to TRBD2. Trimming at V came to 5 bases and at J to 9 bases, leaving 6 bases not matched to a gene. Germline V gene lookup returns CDR1 MDHEN and CDR2 SYDVKM. The CDR3 has 13 residues. CDR3 sequence (DNA): TGTGCCAGCAGTCGAGCGGGAGTTGGTGAGCAGTTCTTC. Protein sequence: CASSRAGVGEQFF.

This clone was counted once. The J gene is TRBJ1-2, the V gene TRBV28; 8 bases are shared with TRBD1. With 3 bases clipped from V and 8 bases from J, the junction kept 5 bases outside the gene matches. The CDR3 spans 13 residues. The germline CDR1 and CDR2 sequences are MDHEN and SYDVKM. CDR3 DNA sequence: TGTGCCAGCAGTTTGACAGGGGAACGGGGCTACACCTTC. Its translation is CASSLTGERGYTF.

The CDR3 loop is CAISDTREGRRELFF. The CDR3, as DNA: TGTGCCATCAGTGATACGCGGGAGGGCCGCAGGGAGCTGTTTTTT. The V call is TRBV10-3, the J call TRBJ2-2, with 9 bases aligning to TRBD2. V trimming: 3 bases; J trimming: 9 bases; junction bases outside the gene matches: 8. In germline, CDR1 is ENHRY, CDR2 SYGVKD. The CDR3 covers 15 residues.

This clone appeared once. The genes are TRBV9 and TRBJ1-2; 10 nucleotides line up with TRBD1. Trimming cost V 4 bases and J 7 bases; bases outside gene matches: 13. Germline V gene lookup returns CDR1 SGDLS and CDR2 YYNGEE. This CDR3 contains 16 residues. The CDR3 region is CASSPDRGRFLGGYTF. CDR3 bases: TGTGCCAGCAGCCCAGACAGGGGGCGCTTTTTGGGTGGCTACACCTTC.

The V and J genes are TRBV19 and TRBJ2-1; TRBD2 matches 8 bases. CDR1 is LNHDA and CDR2 is SQIVND in the germline V gene (reference sequence). The trim removed 3 bases at V and 4 bases at J, leaving 8 bases unmatched. The CDR3 runs to 16 residues. Here the CDR3 DNA reads TGTGCCAGTAGTATCTCTAGCGGGTCTCGGTACAATGAGCAGTTCTTC. Translation: CASSISSGSRYNEQFF.

This clone was counted between two and nine times. This chain connects TRBV2 to TRBJ1-2, with a tentative D call TRBD1 (5 bases). Germline V CDR1 and CDR2: SNHLY, FYNNEI. V was cut by 6 bases and J by 7 bases, with 6 bases left in between. The length of the CDR3 is 10 residues. CDR3 region: CASRTVGYTF. CDR3 DNA: TGTGCCAGCAGGACAGTTGGCTACACCTTC.

The chain has TRBV6-5 and TRBJ2-7; D gene ambiguous. Germline-derived CDR1 and CDR2 are MNHEY and SVGAGI. V was trimmed by 6 bases and J by 3 bases, leaving 12 bases between them. The CDR3 consists of 13 residues. For the CDR3, the DNA is TGTGCCAGCAGCCCCCTCGGGCTCTACGAGCAGTACTTC. Protein product: CASSPLGLYEQYF.

V usage is TRBV19 and J usage is TRBJ1-5, with TRBD1 matching 7 bases. The CDR3 extends over 15 amino acids. After removal of 3 bases from V and 2 bases from J, the junction contained 4 bases not matched to a gene. From germline, CDR1 is LNHDA and CDR2 SQIVND (reference sequence). For the CDR3, the DNA is TGTGCCAGTAGTATGGCCAGGGGGGGCAATCAGCCCCAGCATTTT. Translating gives CASSMARGGNQPQHF.

The rearrangement joins TRBV28 to TRBJ2-1; TRBD2 might be the D (6 bases). There are 13 residues in the CDR3. Trimming shortened V by 3 bases and J by 6 bases, and 9 bases separated the two germline ends. The germline V gene has CDR1 MDHEN and CDR2 SYDVKM. DNA of the CDR3: TGTGCCAGCAGTTTGTCCGGGAGCAATGAGCAGTTCTTC. Protein product: CASSLSGSNEQFF.

This sequence joins TRBV5-1 and TRBJ2-4, with D possibly being TRBD1 or TRBD2 (5 bases each). Germline-derived CDR1 and CDR2 are SGHRS and YFSETQ. This CDR3 is 16 amino acids long. V dropped 3 bases and J dropped 7 bases, with 20 bases sitting between them. The CDR3 loop is CASSSSGTVQGNIQYF. The CDR3 DNA reads as TGCGCCAGCAGCTCCTCCGGGACCGTGCAAGGTAACATTCAGTACTTC. Based on the CDR3 plus reference TRBV5-1 and TRBJ2-4, the full variable domain is KAGVTQTPRYLIKTRGQQVTLSCSPISGHRSVSWYQQTPGQGLQFLFEYFSETQRNKGNFPGRFSGRQFSNSRSEMNVSTLELGDSALYLCASSSSGTVQGNIQYFGAGTRLSVL.

In this sample, this clone turned up once. V is TRBV27 and J is TRBJ2-7; unclear D gene. This CDR3 region has 14 residues. V was clipped by 6 bases and J by 0 bases, with 12 bases between them. Germline V gene lookup returns CDR1 MNHEY and CDR2 SMNVEV (reference sequence). CDR3 DNA: TGTGCCAGCAGCCGTACTTGGGGCTCCTACGAGCAGTACTTC. Translated, it gives CASSRTWGSYEQYF.

The chain recombines TRBV29-1 with TRBJ1-5; the match to TRBD1 covers 9 bases. Trimming removed 4 bases from V and 3 bases from J; junction bases left unmatched: 7. Germline V gene data show CDR1 as SQVTM and CDR2 as ANQGSEA. The CDR3 length is 15 residues. The CDR3 DNA reads as TGCAGCGTTGTGACGGGACAGGGTATCAATCAGCCCCAGCATTTT. Translated: CSVVTGQGINQPQHF.

This sequence joins TRBV28 and TRBJ1-4; TRBD1 agrees at 7 bases. After removal of 5 bases from V and 7 bases from J, the junction contained 10 bases not matched to a gene. CDR1 MDHEN and CDR2 SYDVKM come from the germline V gene. The CDR3 extends over 15 amino acids. In DNA, the CDR3 is TGTGCCAGCAGTCAACAGGGGTCCCGAGGTGAAAAACTGTTTTTT. It codes for CASSQQGSRGEKLFF.